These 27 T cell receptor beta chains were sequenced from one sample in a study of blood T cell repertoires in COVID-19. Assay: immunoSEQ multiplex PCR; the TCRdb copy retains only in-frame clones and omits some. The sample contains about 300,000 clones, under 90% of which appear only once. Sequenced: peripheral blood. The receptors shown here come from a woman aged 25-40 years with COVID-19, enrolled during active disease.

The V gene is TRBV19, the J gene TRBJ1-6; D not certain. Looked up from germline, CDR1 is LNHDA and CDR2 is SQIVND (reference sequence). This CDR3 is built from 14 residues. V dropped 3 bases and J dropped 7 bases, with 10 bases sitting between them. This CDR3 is CASSMEQPNSPLHF. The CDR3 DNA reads TGTGCCAGTAGTATGGAACAGCCAAATTCACCCCTCCACTTT.

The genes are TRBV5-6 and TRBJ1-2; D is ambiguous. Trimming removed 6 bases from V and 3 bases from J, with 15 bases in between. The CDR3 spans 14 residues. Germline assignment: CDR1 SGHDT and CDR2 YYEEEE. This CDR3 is CASTLGGVDYGYTF. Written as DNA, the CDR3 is TGTGCCAGCACCCTGGGCGGGGTTGACTATGGCTACACCTTC.

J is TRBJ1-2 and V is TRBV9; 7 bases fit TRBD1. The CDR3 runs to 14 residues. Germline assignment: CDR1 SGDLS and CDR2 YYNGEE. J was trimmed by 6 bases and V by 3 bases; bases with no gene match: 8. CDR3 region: CASSASQGRDGYTF. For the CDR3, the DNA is TGTGCCAGCAGCGCTTCACAGGGGCGGGATGGCTACACCTTC.

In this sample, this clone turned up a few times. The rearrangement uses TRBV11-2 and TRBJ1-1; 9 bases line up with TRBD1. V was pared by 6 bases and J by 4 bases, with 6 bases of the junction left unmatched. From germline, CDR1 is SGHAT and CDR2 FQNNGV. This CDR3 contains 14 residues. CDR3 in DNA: TGTGCCAGCAGTAGGGACAGGGAGGGCACTGAAGCTTTCTTT. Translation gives CASSRDREGTEAFF.

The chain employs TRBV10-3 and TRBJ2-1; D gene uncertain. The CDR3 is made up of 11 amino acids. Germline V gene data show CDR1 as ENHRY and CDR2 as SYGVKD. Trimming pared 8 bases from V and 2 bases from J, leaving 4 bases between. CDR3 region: CAIGAYNEQFF. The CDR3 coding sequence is TGTGCCATCGGAGCCTACAATGAGCAGTTCTTC.

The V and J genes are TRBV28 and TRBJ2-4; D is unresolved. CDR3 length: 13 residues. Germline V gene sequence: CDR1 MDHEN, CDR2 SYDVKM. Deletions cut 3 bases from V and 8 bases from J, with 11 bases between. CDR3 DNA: TGTGCCAGCAGTTTCACCGAATCGGACATTCAGTACTTC. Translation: CASSFTESDIQYF.

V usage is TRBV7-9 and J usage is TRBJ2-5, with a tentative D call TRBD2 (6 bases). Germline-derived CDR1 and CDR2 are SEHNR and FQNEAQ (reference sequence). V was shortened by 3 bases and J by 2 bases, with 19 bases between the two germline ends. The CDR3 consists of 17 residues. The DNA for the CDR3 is TGTGCCAGCAGCTTCTCTCTCGGGCTAGCGACTCAAGAGACCCAGTACTTC. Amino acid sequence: CASSFSLGLATQETQYF. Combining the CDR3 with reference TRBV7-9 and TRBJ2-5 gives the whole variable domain DTGVSQNPRHKITKRGQNVTFRCDPISEHNRLYWYRQTLGQGPEFLTYFQNEAQLEKSRLLSDRFSAERPKGSFSTLEIQRTEQGDSAMYLCASSFSLGLATQETQYFGPGTRLLVL.

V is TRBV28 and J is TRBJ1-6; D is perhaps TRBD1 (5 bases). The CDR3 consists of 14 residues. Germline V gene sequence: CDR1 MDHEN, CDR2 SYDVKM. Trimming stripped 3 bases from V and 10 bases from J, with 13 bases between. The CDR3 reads CASSLGTGFSPLHF. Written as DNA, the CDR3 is TGTGCCAGCAGTTTGGGGACTGGTTTCTCACCCCTCCACTTT.

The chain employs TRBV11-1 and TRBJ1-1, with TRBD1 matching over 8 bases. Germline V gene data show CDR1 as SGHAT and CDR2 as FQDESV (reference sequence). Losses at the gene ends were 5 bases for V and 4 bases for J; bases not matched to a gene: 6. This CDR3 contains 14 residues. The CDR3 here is CASSPQGATTEAFF. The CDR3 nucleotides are TGTGCCAGCAGCCCCCAGGGGGCGACCACTGAAGCTTTCTTT.

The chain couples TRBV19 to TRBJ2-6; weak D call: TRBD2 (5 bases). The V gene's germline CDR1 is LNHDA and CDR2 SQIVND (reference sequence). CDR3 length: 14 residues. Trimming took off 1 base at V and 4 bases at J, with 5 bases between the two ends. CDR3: CASSIGGGANVLTF. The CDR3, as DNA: TGTGCCAGTAGTATAGGCGGGGGGGCCAACGTCCTGACTTTC.

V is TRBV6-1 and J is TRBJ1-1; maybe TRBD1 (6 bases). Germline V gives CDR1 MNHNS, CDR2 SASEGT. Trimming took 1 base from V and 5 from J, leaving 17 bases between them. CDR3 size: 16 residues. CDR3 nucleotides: TGTGCCAGCAGTGAAGGGAGAGGGGGTTGGGAGACTGAAGCTTTCTTT. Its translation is CASSEGRGGWETEAFF.

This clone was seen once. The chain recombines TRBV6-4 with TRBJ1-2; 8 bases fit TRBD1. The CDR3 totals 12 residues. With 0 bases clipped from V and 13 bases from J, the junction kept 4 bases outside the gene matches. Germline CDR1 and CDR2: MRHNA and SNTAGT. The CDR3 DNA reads TGTGCCAGCAGTGACTCGGGCAGGGGGCTCACCTTC. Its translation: CASSDSGRGLTF.

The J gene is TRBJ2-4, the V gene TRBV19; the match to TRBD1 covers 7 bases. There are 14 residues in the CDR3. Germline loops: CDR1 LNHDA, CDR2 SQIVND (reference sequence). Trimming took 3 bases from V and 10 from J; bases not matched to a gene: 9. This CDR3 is CASSIGTATRIQYF. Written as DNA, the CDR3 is TGTGCCAGTAGTATTGGGACAGCTACGAGGATTCAGTACTTC. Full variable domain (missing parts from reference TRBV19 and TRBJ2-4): DGGITQSPKYLFRKEGQNVTLSCEQNLNHDAMYWYRQDPGQGLRLIYYSQIVNDFQKGDIAEGYSVSREKKESFPLTVTSAQKNPTAFYLCASSIGTATRIQYFGAGTRLSVL.

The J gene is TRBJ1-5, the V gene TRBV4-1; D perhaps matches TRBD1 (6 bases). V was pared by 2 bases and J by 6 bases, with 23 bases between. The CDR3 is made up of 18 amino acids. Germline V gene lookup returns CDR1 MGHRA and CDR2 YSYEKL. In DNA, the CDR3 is TGCGCCAGCAGCCAATCCAAGGATACAGGGTGGTTGTCTCAGCCCCAGCATTTT. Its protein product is CASSQSKDTGWLSQPQHF.

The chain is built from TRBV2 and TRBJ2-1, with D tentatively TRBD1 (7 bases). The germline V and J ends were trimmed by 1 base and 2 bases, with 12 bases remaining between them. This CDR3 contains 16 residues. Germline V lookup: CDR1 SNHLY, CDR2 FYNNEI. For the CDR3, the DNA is TGTGCCAGCAGTGAAGACCAGGGGGGCGCCTACAATGAGCAGTTCTTC. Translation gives CASSEDQGGAYNEQFF.

Here the CDR3 DNA reads TGTGCCAGCAGCCCGGGGGGGTTGGGCTCTGGAAACACCATATATTTT. Encoded protein: CASSPGGLGSGNTIYF. This chain links TRBV11-2 with TRBJ1-3, with D perhaps TRBD1 (5 bases). The CDR3 contains 16 residues. The V end lost 5 bases, the J end lost 0 bases, and 14 bases lay between the germline ends. Germline V gives CDR1 SGHAT, CDR2 FQNNGV.

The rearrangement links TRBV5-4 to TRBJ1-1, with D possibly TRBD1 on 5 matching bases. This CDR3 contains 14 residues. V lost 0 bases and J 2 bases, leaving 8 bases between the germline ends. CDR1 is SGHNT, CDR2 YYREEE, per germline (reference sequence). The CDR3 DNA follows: TGTGCCAGCAGCTTGGGCAGGGCTAACACTGAAGCTTTCTTT. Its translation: CASSLGRANTEAFF.

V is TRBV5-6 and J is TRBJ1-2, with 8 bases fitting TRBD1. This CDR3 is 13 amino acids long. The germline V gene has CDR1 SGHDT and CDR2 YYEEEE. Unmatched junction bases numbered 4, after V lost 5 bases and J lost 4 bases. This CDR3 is CASRPGGGYGYTF. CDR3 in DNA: TGTGCCAGCAGACCAGGGGGCGGCTATGGCTACACCTTC.

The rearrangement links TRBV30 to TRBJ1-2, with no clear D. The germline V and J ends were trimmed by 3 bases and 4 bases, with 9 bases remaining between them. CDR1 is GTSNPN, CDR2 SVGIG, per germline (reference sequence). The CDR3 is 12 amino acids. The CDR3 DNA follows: TGTGCCTGGAGCTCTGGCCTCTATGGCTACACCTTC. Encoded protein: CAWSSGLYGYTF. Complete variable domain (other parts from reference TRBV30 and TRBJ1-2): SQTIHQWPATLVQPVGSPLSLECTVEGTSNPNLYWYRQAAGRGLQLLFYSVGIGQISSEVPQNLSASRPQDRQFILSSKKLLLSDSGFYLCAWSSGLYGYTFGSGTRLTVV.

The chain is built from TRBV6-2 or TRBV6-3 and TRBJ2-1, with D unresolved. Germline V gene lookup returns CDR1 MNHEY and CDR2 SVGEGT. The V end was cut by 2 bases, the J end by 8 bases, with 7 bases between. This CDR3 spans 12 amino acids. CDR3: CASSYEEYEQFF. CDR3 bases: TGTGCCAGCAGTTACGAGGAATATGAGCAGTTCTTC.

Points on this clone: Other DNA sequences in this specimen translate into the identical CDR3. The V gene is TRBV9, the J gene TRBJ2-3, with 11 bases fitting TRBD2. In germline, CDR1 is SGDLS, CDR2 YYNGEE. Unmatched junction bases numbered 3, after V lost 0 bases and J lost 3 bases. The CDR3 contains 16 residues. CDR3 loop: CASSVGTSGGTDTQYF. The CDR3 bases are TGTGCCAGCAGCGTAGGTACTAGCGGGGGAACAGATACGCAGTATTTT.

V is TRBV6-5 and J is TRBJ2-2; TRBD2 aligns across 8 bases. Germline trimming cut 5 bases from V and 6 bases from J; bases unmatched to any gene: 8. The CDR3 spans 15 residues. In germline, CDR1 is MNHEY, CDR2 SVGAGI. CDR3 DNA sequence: TGTGCCAGCAGTAGGGGGACTAGAAACTCCGGGGAGCTGTTTTTT. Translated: CASSRGTRNSGELFF.

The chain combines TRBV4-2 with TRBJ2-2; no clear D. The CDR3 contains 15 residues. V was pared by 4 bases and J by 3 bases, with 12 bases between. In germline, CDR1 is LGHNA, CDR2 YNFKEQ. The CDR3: CASSRPELDTGELFF. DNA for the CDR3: TGTGCCAGCAGCCGTCCTGAGCTGGACACCGGGGAGCTGTTTTTT.

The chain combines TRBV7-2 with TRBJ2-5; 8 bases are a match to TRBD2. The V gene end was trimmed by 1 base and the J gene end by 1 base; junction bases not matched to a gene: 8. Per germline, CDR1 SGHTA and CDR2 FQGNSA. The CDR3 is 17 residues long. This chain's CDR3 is CASSLGSPGGPQETQYF. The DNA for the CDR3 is TGTGCCAGCAGCTTAGGGTCGCCGGGGGGGCCCCAAGAGACCCAGTACTTC.

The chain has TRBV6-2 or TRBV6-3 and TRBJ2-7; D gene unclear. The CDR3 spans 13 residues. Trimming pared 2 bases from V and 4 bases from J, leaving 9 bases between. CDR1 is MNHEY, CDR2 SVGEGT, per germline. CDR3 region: CASSYAETYEQYF. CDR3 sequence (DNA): TGTGCCAGCAGTTACGCTGAAACTTACGAGCAGTACTTC.

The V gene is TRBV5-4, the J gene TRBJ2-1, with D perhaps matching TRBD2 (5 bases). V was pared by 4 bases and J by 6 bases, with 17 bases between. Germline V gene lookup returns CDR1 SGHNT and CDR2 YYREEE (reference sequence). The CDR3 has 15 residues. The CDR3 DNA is TGTGCCAGCAGCCCTGGAGGAGGCGCCGCCAATGAGCAGTTCTTC. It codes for CASSPGGGAANEQFF.

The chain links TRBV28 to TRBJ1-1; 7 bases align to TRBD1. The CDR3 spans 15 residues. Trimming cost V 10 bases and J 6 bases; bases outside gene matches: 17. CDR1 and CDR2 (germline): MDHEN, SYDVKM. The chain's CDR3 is CAIQGETGRIPEAFF. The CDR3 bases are TGTGCCATCCAGGGGGAAACGGGTAGAATCCCTGAAGCTTTCTTT.